This T cell receptor beta chain was observed in a study of T cell responses to AZD1222 COVID-19 vaccine (TCRdb year 2021). For the study in its entirety: A total of about 230 trial participants underwent TCR sequencing, of whom 200 to 220 received two doses of AZD1222 and about 25 received two doses of the MenACWY control vaccine. Trial participants were enrolled into age subgroups of 18-55, 56-69 and 70-plus years, which contained about 150, 28 and 57 TCR-sequenced participants, respectively.

The CDR3 regions of human TCRbeta chains were analyzed by immunosequencing. The original methods were these. Repertoire TCRs were matched against a reference library of SARS-CoV-2-specific TCRs generated with the MIRA antigen-specificity platform. Breadth was defined as the fraction of unique TCRs that were SARS-CoV-2-associated. Depth was defined as the fraction of total T cells that were SARS-CoV-2-associated. Each spike-specific TCR was assigned to its reactive spike region and to a CD4 or CD8 class using the MIRA data. Log10-transformed breadth and depth values were compared by one-way ANOVA with Sidak's multiple comparisons tests. What TCRdb holds here is the immuneACCESS table cut down to in-frame rearrangements. Part of the clones is not present; checked against another copy, under half of the missing clones reflect an unresolved V gene, and the others are unexplained. D and trimming come from the DNA, and the V and J calls and clone size come from that table. The sample contains about 69,000 clones, roughly 83% of them found a single time. Clones ranked in the top ten supply roughly 25% of the sample.

General conclusions and limits of the study: Because no samples from the day 14 peak response were available, repertoires could be characterized only after the peak T cell response. Only five to seven AZD1222 recipients were SARS-CoV-2 seropositive at baseline, limiting conclusions about previously exposed vaccinees. Spike-specific TCR breadth and depth rose significantly after two AZD1222 doses compared with day 0 and with MenACWY recipients. Reportedly, almost half of the unique spike-specific TCRs recognized epitopes lying outside the regions that are mutated in the B.1.351 and B.1.1.7 variants. Participants were mostly white British, with more females than males. The authors suggested clonal diversity may have been underestimated. Vaccine-associated CD4 TCRs spanned the whole spike protein, with dominant responses in regions 160-218 and 743-854. In the small 56-69-year group, the increase in depth fell short of significance, most likely because of low power.

The time point tag for this specimen amounts to: about 28 days (+/-7) after the second vaccine dose. Because spike-specific TCR depth and breadth did not differ between the two schedules, AZD1222 recipients who got a second dose at roughly 4 weeks were pooled with those who got a second dose at roughly 12 weeks. The vaccinee samples were drawn from two UK trials, COV001 and COV002, one of which was a single-blind randomized controlled phase 2/3 trial testing AZD1222 (ChAdOx1 nCoV-19) in healthy adults. For TCRbeta chain sequencing, PBMC samples from trial participants were taken at day 0 and at day 28 after the second dose. V was cut back by 6 bases and J by 0 bases, leaving a gap of 27 bases between them. The CDR3 starts with the cysteine, ends with the phenylalanine, and has 19 residues. The only DNA kept is the CDR3, 57 bases in frame from the first base. Via the germline V gene, CDR1 is MGHRA and CDR2 YSYEKL.

Points on this clone: The clone's antigen remains unknown. There are no base qualities to consult, and no much larger clone falls within one base.

This clonotype was sampled from an adult who received the AZD1222 COVID-19 vaccine. The sequencing here drew on peripheral blood, taken 28 days after the second AZD1222 dose. The chain is assembled from TRBV4-1 and TRBJ2-7; TRBD2 is possibly the D segment (5 matching bases). The CDR3 region: CASSPPAVSTKLSSYEQYF. DNA sequence: TGCGCCAGCAGTCCCCCAGCGGTCTCAACTAAGTTAAGCTCCTACGAGCAGTACTTC.